This T cell receptor (beta chain) was identified in a study of shared clonotypes between healthy human individuals. CD45RO negativity and positive selection for CCR7 defined naive CD8 cells, a population that excluded terminally differentiated effector memory CD45RA+ cells. Study conclusions and caveats: Clonotypes that were shared across a handful of donors made up around 5% of naive CD4 clonotypes. The represented genetic and exposure-history diversity was limited by the small number of donors. Rarefaction showed sorted-subset sequencing was incomplete despite large depth.

As concerns this clone: The target antigen is unknown.

A deep-level run was used for the assay. TCRdb's copy holds only in-frame clones and misses some; the assay was immunoSEQ multiplex PCR. Of about 1,800,000 clones listed, approximately 95% are singletons. Sample: naive CD8+ T cells sorted from blood. This sequence was found in a man younger than 35 in good health.

The CDR3 bases are TGTGCCTGGACGGGGACAGGGGGCTTGGAGACCCAGTACTTC. It codes for CAWTGTGGLETQYF. The rearrangement links TRBV30 to TRBJ2-5; TRBD1 aligns across 12 bases. Trimming cost V 4 bases and J 5 bases; bases outside gene matches: 5. The V gene's germline CDR1 is GTSNPN and CDR2 SVGIG (reference sequence). CDR3 length equals 14 residues.